One and the same sample provided the 15 T cell receptor beta chains below, sequenced in a study of Graves' ophthalmopathy and Graves' hyperthyroidism. The study amplified TCR beta CDR3 regions using RNA transcripts. First-round RT-PCR used HTBI primers; second-round multiplex PCR followed. TCRdb redid the calling of the multiplex PCR reads with MiXCR, one entry per CDR3 protein. The sample contains about 480,000 distinct CDR3 sequences, around 15% of which appear only once. Material for sequencing was blood. Receptors were obtained from a woman in her twenties or thirties with Graves' ophthalmopathy.

At least ten counts were recorded for this clonotype. This chain links TRBV28 with TRBJ1-2; TRBD1 is a possible D gene (6 bases). Germline CDR1 is MDHEN and CDR2 is SYDVKM. Deletions cut 3 bases from V and 7 bases from J, with 15 bases between. The CDR3 is made up of 14 amino acids. The DNA for the CDR3 is TGTGCCAGCAGTTTGGAGACAGGTATACGTGGCTACACCTTC. It translates to CASSLETGIRGYTF.

This clonotype showed up many times. The chain recombines TRBV6-1 with TRBJ1-1; D might be TRBD1 (5 bases). The CDR3 has 12 amino acids. V lost 7 bases to trimming and J lost 3 bases, with 9 bases between them. Germline V CDR1 and CDR2: MNHNS, SASEGT. CDR3 sequence (DNA): TGTGCCAGCACCCGGGGCGACACTGAAGCTTTCTTT. This gives the protein CASTRGDTEAFF.

Many counts were recorded for this clonotype. The CDR3 DNA reads TGTGCCAGCAGCATACAGGGTAATGAAGCTTTCTTT. This sequence encodes CASSIQGNEAFF. The rearrangement joins TRBV7-9 to TRBJ1-1; D possibly corresponds to TRBD1 (6 bases). Per germline, CDR1 SEHNR and CDR2 FQNEAQ (reference sequence). V was pared by 5 bases and J by 7 bases, with 11 bases between. The CDR3 is 12 amino acids.

This clonotype was seen ten or more times. The rearrangement uses TRBV7-3 and TRBJ2-7; D gene ambiguous. Deletions cut 5 bases from V and 0 bases from J, with 11 bases between. CDR1 SGHTA and CDR2 FQGTGA come from the germline V gene. The CDR3 is 14 amino acids. Here the CDR3 reads CASSPSRSSYEQYF. The CDR3 DNA reads TGTGCCAGCAGCCCGTCCAGGAGCTCCTACGAGCAGTACTTC.

In the case of this clonotype: Just one base apart from a much larger clone, this may be a read error. Because it lacks the conserved phenylalanine or tryptophan at the end, this CDR3 is likely a read error. The genes are TRBV12-3 or TRBV12-4 and TRBJ1-2; perhaps TRBD1 as D (5 bases). V was shortened by 7 bases and J by 0 bases, with 18 bases between the two germline ends. The CDR3 extends over 16 amino acids. The CDR3 spells CASTFLIGTANYGYTV. CDR3 DNA: TGTGCCAGCACCTTTTTAATAGGGACTGCTAACTATGGCTACACCGTC.

This clonotype was counted at least ten times. This sequence joins TRBV9 and TRBJ2-5; the D gene is possibly TRBD1 (6 bases). The germline gives CDR1 SGDLS, CDR2 YYNGEE. This CDR3 region has 17 residues. V shed 3 bases and J shed 4 bases, with 22 bases lying between them. This CDR3 is CASSADSYIGDAETQYF. CDR3 DNA: TGTGCCAGCAGCGCGGACAGCTATATCGGGGATGCAGAGACCCAGTACTTC.

In this sample, this clonotype turned up many times. V gene TRBV6-2 or TRBV6-3 combines with J gene TRBJ1-1, with D hard to call. Trimming stripped 2 bases from V and 3 bases from J, with 13 bases between. The CDR3 is 15 residues long. CDR1 is MNHEY and CDR2 is SVGEGT in the germline V gene. For the CDR3, the DNA is TGTGCCAGCAGTTACCCGACTGAGTTGGACACTGAAGCTTTCTTT. It specifies CASSYPTELDTEAFF.

This clonotype was seen a few times. The chain uses TRBV4-1 and TRBJ2-7, with D possibly TRBD2 on 6 matching bases. In germline, CDR1 is MGHRA, CDR2 YSYEKL. The V end was cut by 4 bases, the J end by 5 bases, with 15 bases between. The CDR3 sequence is 14 residues long. CDR3 residues: CASSRLGGKNEQYF. The CDR3 bases are TGCGCCAGCAGCCGCCTCGGAGGGAAGAACGAGCAGTACTTC.

In this sample, this clonotype turned up many times. The V and J genes are TRBV12-3 or TRBV12-4 and TRBJ2-7, with unresolved D. The CDR3 spans 15 residues. With 2 bases removed from V and 2 bases from J, the gap between germline ends came to 13 bases. CDR3 coding DNA: TGTGCCAGCAGTTTATCCGGGTCACCCCCCTACGAGCAGTACTTC. It is translated as CASSLSGSPPYEQYF.

This clonotype appeared many times. This chain connects TRBV2 to TRBJ1-6; perhaps TRBD1 as D (5 bases). CDR3 length: 16 amino acids. V lost 10 bases to trimming and J lost 5 bases, with 21 bases between them. CDR1 and CDR2 (germline): SNHLY, FYNNEI. The CDR3 region has the DNA TGTGCCACCTCAGACAGTTATCTGTCGGATAATTCACCCCTCCACTTT. It codes for CATSDSYLSDNSPLHF.

This clonotype was counted at least ten times. This chain joins TRBV6-1 and TRBJ1-1, with D uncertain. Germline V lookup: CDR1 MNHNS, CDR2 SASEGT. Trimming shortened V by 4 bases and J by 0 bases, and 9 bases separated the two germline ends. This CDR3 comprises 14 residues. This CDR3 is CASSGANLNTEAFF. Here the CDR3 DNA reads TGTGCCAGCAGTGGAGCAAATCTGAACACTGAAGCTTTCTTT.

Comments on this clonotype: Mismatch with germline at one junction end may stem from a read error. The chain is built from TRBV30 and TRBJ2-1, with a tentative D call TRBD2 (6 bases). Germline V gene lookup returns CDR1 GTSNPN and CDR2 SVGIG (reference sequence). There are 12 residues in the CDR3. The CDR3 DNA follows: TGTGCCTGGAGTGGCGGGGAGCTGCGGAATTGGTTC. Translation: CAWSGGELRNWF.

At least ten counts were recorded for this clonotype. The chain is built from TRBV6-1 and TRBJ2-3, with D possibly matching TRBD2 (6 bases). Trimming shortened V by 7 bases and J by 5 bases, and 19 bases separated the two germline ends. Germline-derived CDR1 and CDR2 are MNHNS and SASEGT. The CDR3 sequence is 15 residues long. The CDR3 coding sequence is TGTGCCAGCACCGAAGGGGACTTAGAGGTAGATACGCAGTATTTT. Its translation: CASTEGDLEVDTQYF.

This clonotype was observed a handful of times. This chain joins TRBV12-3 or TRBV12-4 and TRBJ2-1; 12 bases are a match to TRBD2. The CDR3 extends over 13 amino acids. The trim removed 6 bases at V and 10 bases at J, leaving 4 bases unmatched. CDR3 in amino acids: CASSSGLAGEQFF. The CDR3 nucleotides read TGTGCCAGCAGCAGTGGACTAGCGGGAGAGCAGTTCTTC.

This clonotype was observed many times. The gene calls are TRBV29-1 and TRBJ2-5, with D tentatively TRBD2 (7 bases). V was clipped by 4 bases and J by 5 bases, with 17 bases between them. The germline V gene encodes CDR1 SQVTM and CDR2 ANQGSEA. The CDR3 is 14 residues long. CDR3 nucleotide sequence: TGCAGCGTTGTCCGGGGGGCCCCCCGGGAGACCCAGTACTTC. This gives the protein CSVVRGAPRETQYF.